This T cell receptor (beta chain) came from a study of CD8+CD57+ T cells in acquired aplastic anemia. Study-level background: DNA from sorted CD4+ and CD8+ cells averaged around 3.5 ug. General study results and limits: In common between the patients and the controls were approximately 28 CD8+ CDR3 sequences.

CD8+CD57+ cell expansion, shown by flow cytometry, had occurred in the patients selected for sequencing. CDR1 and CDR2 (germline): MGHDK, SYGVNS. CDR3 length: 15 amino acids. Trimming at V came to 2 bases and at J to 7 bases, leaving 6 bases not matched to a gene. TCR beta VDJ combinations and CDR3 sequences were profiled from genomic DNA. Each CDR3 protein is one row after TCRdb ran MiXCR on the reads. The data show 150,000 to 200,000 distinct CDR3 sequences, with less than 60% seen just once and around 3% held by the top ten. About this clonotype itself: Its antigen is unknown.

This TCR was sampled from a human donor with aplastic anemia. The sample was sorted CD4+, CD8+, or CD8+CD57+ T cells (not recorded which) from PBMCs. V usage is TRBV25-1 and J usage is TRBJ1-4; 8 positions match TRBD1. The CDR3 bases are TGTGCCAGCAGTGAAGGGACAGGCTTAGGTGAAAAACTGTTTTTT. It specifies CASSEGTGLGEKLFF.